This TCR beta chain originates from a study of T cell responses to AZD1222 COVID-19 vaccine. The CDR3 has 12 amino acids. Germline CDR1 is SNHLY and CDR2 is FYNNEI. Losses at the gene ends were 4 bases for V and 7 bases for J; bases not matched to a gene: 2. Method: immunoSEQ multiplex PCR; TCRdb's copy keeps in-frame clones and lacks some. The sample consists of roughly 100,000 clones, about 89% of them appearing once. The origin of this receptor is an adult who received the MenACWY meningococcal vaccine as a control. The sample consisted of peripheral blood, taken 28 days after the second dose of the MenACWY control vaccine. J is TRBJ2-5 and V is TRBV2; 8 nucleotides agree with TRBD2. The CDR3 loop reads CASSGSGRTQYF. DNA for the CDR3: TGTGCCAGCAGTGGCAGCGGGAGGACCCAGTACTTC.